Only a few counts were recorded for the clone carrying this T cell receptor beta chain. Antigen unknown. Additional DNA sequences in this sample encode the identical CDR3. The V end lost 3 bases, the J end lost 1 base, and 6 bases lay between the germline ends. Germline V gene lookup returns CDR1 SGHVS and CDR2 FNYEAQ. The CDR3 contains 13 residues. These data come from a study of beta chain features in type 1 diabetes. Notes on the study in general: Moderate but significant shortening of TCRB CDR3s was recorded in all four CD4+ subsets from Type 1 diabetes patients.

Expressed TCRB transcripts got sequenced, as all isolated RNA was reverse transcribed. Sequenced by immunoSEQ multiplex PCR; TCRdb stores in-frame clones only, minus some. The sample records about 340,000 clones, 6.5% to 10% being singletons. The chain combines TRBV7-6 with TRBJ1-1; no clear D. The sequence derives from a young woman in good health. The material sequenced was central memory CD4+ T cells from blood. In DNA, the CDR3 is TGTGCCAGCAGCTTTTCTGGGAACACTGAAGCTTTCTTT. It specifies CASSFSGNTEAFF.